Sequencing of this T cell receptor (beta chain) was carried out in a study of blood T cell repertoires in COVID-19. Sequencing was performed with immunoSEQ multiplex PCR; in TCRdb, only in-frame clones are kept and a portion is missing. The sample comprises roughly 250,000 clones, roughly 90% of which are singletons, and roughly 2.1% rests with the top ten. This CDR3 is 17 amino acids long. The germline CDR1 and CDR2 sequences are MDHEN and SYDVKM. V was trimmed by 6 bases and J by 2 bases, leaving 23 bases between them. The sample consisted of PBMCs or T cells enriched from blood (not recorded which). The chain links TRBV28 to TRBJ2-7; maybe TRBD1 (7 bases). The receptor comes from a woman aged 35 to 49 with acute COVID-19. This chain's CDR3 is CASSPVPGGRTPYEQYF. The CDR3 nucleotides read TGTGCCAGCAGCCCCGTCCCAGGGGGGCGAACCCCCTACGAGCAGTACTTC.